These T cell receptor beta chains were read from a single sample in a study of regulatory T cells in long-lasting Graves disease. TCRdb re-derived calls from the multiplex PCR reads in MiXCR, one entry per CDR3 protein. The sample has roughly 530,000 distinct CDR3 sequences; 15% to 20% are singletons. The same sample was also used in a study of T cells in Graves' hyperthyroidism and ophthalmopathy.

Sequenced here: peripheral blood mononuclear cells (PBMCs), sampled at new diagnosis, from a patient treated with antithyroid drugs. These TCRs come from a middle-aged woman with Graves disease. CDR3s include the opening cysteine and the closing phenylalanine or tryptophan. Fields, in order: V gene, clone size, J gene, D gene, CDR3 protein, CDR3 DNA. A D gene is named only where the DNA matches it firmly. A clone size is listed for some rows: how often the clone was seen (once, few, many), or a class if it is expanded.

TRBV6-1	.	TRBJ1-1	.	CASSARADRRGNTEAFF	TGTGCCAGCAGCGCCCGGGCGGATAGACGTGGGAACACTGAAGCTTTCTTT
TRBV4-1	many	TRBJ1-2	.	CASSQAQGSYGYTF	TGCGCCAGCAGCCAAGCACAGGGCAGCTATGGCTACACCTTC
TRBV6-1	many	TRBJ2-7	.	CASRLTGYEQYF	TGTGCCAGCAGGCTGACGGGCTACGAGCAGTACTTC
TRBV2	.	TRBJ1-2	TRBD1	CASKPTGTGGYTF	TGTGCCAGCAAGCCGACAGGGACGGGTGGCTACACCTTC
TRBV10-3	.	TRBJ2-6	TRBD1	CATSRGQGGAGANVLTF	TGTGCCACCAGTCGAGGACAGGGGGGAGCTGGGGCCAACGTCCTGACTTTC
TRBV12-3/TRBV12-4	.	TRBJ2-5	.	CATGAGETQYF	TGTGCCACGGGGGCGGGAGAGACCCAGTACTTC
TRBV7-9	few	TRBJ1-1	.	CASSLDGPTAEAFF	TGTGCCAGCAGCTTAGATGGCCCCACGGCGGAAGCTTTCTTT
TRBV19	.	TRBJ1-3	.	CASSIRPDVGNTIYF	TGTGCCAGTAGTATACGGCCCGATGTCGGAAACACCATATATTTT
TRBV3-1	many	TRBJ2-1	.	CASSHAGTTFLPEQFF	TGTGCCAGCAGCCATGCCGGGACCACCTTTCTTCCTGAGCAGTTCTTC
TRBV4-1	.	TRBJ2-3	TRBD2	CASSQGGVVGGVADTQYF	TGCGCCAGCAGCCAAGGAGGGGTGGTCGGGGGGGTTGCAGATACGCAGTATTTT
TRBV27	.	TRBJ2-1	TRBD2	CASSPMWREIGDEQFF	TGTGCCAGCAGTCCGATGTGGCGGGAGATAGGGGATGAGCAGTTCTTC
TRBV6-1	few	TRBJ2-5	TRBD1	CASSERQGETQYF	TGTGCCAGCAGTGAACGACAGGGGGAGACCCAGTACTTC
TRBV5-6	.	TRBJ2-3	.	CASSSTRGDTQYF	TGTGCCAGCAGCTCCACCCGGGGAGATACGCAGTATTTT
TRBV7-9	few	TRBJ2-2	TRBD1	CASSFTGAWAGELFF	TGTGCCAGCAGCTTTACAGGGGCGTGGGCCGGGGAGCTGTTTTTT
TRBV15	.	TRBJ2-2	TRBD2	CAVGRARETGELFF	TGTGCCGTCGGGAGGGCCCGCGAAACCGGGGAGCTGTTTTTT
TRBV18	few	TRBJ2-1	.	CASSPPNSDSYMGNEQFF	TGTGCCAGCTCACCACCGAATTCCGACAGCTACATGGGCAATGAGCAGTTCTTC
TRBV10-3	.	TRBJ2-7	.	CAISESLGLVNYEQYF	TGTGCCATCAGTGAGTCTTTGGGCCTCGTGAACTACGAGCAGTACTTC
TRBV20-1	.	TRBJ2-1	TRBD1	CSARGWDRGYNEQFF	TGCAGTGCTAGAGGCTGGGACAGGGGGTACAATGAGCAGTTCTTC
TRBV29-1	.	TRBJ1-2	.	CSAWTASYGYTF	TGCAGCGCCTGGACAGCGAGCTATGGCTACACCTTC
TRBV3-1	few	TRBJ2-2	.	CASMVTGPSGELFF	TGTGCCAGCATGGTGACAGGACCGTCCGGGGAGCTGTTTTTT
TRBV30	.	TRBJ2-1	.	CAWSDSRGTRSYNEQFF	TGTGCCTGGAGCGACTCTCGGGGGACCCGCTCCTACAATGAGCAGTTCTTC
TRBV12-3/TRBV12-4	.	TRBJ2-3	.	CASSFSGGSTDTRYF	TGTGCCAGCAGTTTTTCTGGGGGAAGCACAGATACGCGGTATTTT
TRBV6-5	few	TRBJ1-5	.	CASSYADQPQHF	TGTGCCAGCAGTTACGCTGATCAGCCCCAGCATTTT
TRBV4-1	many	TRBJ2-1	TRBD2	CASSRGTSGGDEQFF	TGCGCCAGCAGCCGAGGGACTAGCGGGGGAGATGAGCAGTTCTTC
TRBV12-5	.	TRBJ1-1	TRBD1	CASGLGGQGNTEAFF	TGTGCTAGTGGCTTGGGAGGACAGGGAAACACTGAAGCTTTCTTT
TRBV6-9	.	TRBJ2-3	.	CASSYRGAVDTQYF	TGTGCCAGCAGTTACCGGGGGGCCGTAGATACGCAGTATTTT
TRBV6-2/TRBV6-3	many	TRBJ1-2	TRBD1	CASSYTRGGGGYGYTF	TGTGCCAGCAGTTACACCCGGGGAGGGGGCGGCTATGGCTACACCTTC
TRBV19	.	TRBJ1-1	.	CASSKVENTEAFF	TGTGCCAGTAGTAAGGTAGAGAACACTGAAGCTTTCTTT
TRBV12-3/TRBV12-4	many	TRBJ1-4	TRBD1	CASSTGTGHEKLFF	TGTGCCAGCAGCACCGGGACAGGGCACGAAAAACTGTTTTTT
TRBV12-3/TRBV12-4	.	TRBJ2-1	.	CASTIGGVGNEQFF	TGTGCCAGCACAATTGGCGGGGTGGGCAATGAGCAGTTCTTC
TRBV7-9	few	TRBJ1-2	.	CASSSINRVGGGYTF	TGTGCCAGCAGCTCGATAAACAGGGTTGGAGGTGGCTACACCTTC
TRBV28	few	TRBJ1-1	TRBD1	CAGQGNTEAFF	TGTGCCGGACAGGGCAACACTGAAGCTTTCTTT
TRBV19	few	TRBJ2-7	TRBD1	CASSHDRARSYEQYF	TGTGCCAGTAGTCACGACAGGGCTAGGTCCTACGAGCAGTACTTC
TRBV6-1	many	TRBJ1-1	TRBD1	CASHDRGNTEAFF	TGTGCCAGCCACGACAGGGGAAACACTGAAGCTTTCTTT
TRBV7-9	.	TRBJ2-2	TRBD2	CASSPRLAGLAGELFF	TGTGCCAGCAGCCCCAGACTAGCGGGGCTTGCCGGGGAGCTGTTTTTT
TRBV12-3/TRBV12-4	many	TRBJ1-2	TRBD1	CASSSTGTGYGYGYTF	TGTGCCAGCAGTTCGACCGGGACAGGGTACGGCTATGGCTACACCTTC
TRBV7-2	many	TRBJ2-3	TRBD2	CASSLGLSGGDTQYF	TGTGCCAGCAGCTTAGGACTGTCCGGGGGGGATACGCAGTATTTT
TRBV9	.	TRBJ2-2	.	CASSVAASGELFF	TGTGCCAGCAGCGTAGCTGCAAGCGGGGAGCTGTTTTTT
TRBV10-3	many	TRBJ1-1	.	CATRYGEMNTEAFF	TGTGCCACCCGCTACGGGGAGATGAACACTGAAGCTTTCTTT
TRBV29-1	many	TRBJ1-5	.	CSPPWVGNQPQHF	TGCAGCCCCCCATGGGTGGGCAATCAGCCCCAGCATTTT
TRBV7-2	.	TRBJ2-1	TRBD2	CASSFLPYGGTYNEQFF	TGTGCCAGCAGCTTTTTACCCTACGGGGGGACTTACAATGAGCAGTTCTTC
TRBV12-3/TRBV12-4	many	TRBJ1-4	TRBD1	CASSLGQGGEKLFF	TGTGCCAGCAGTTTAGGACAGGGCGGTGAAAAACTGTTTTTT
TRBV5-1	many	TRBJ1-4	.	CASSLGAVNEKLFF	TGCGCCAGCAGCTTAGGGGCTGTTAATGAAAAACTGTTTTTT
TRBV6-4	once	TRBJ1-6	.	CASSDSGSSYNSPLHF	TGTGCCAGCAGTGACTCTGGGAGCTCCTATAATTCACCCCTCCACTTT